This TCR beta chain comes out of a study of blood T cell repertoires in COVID-19. Method: immunoSEQ multiplex PCR; TCRdb's copy keeps in-frame clones and lacks some. The data contain 35,000 or so clones, 80% of them singletons. There are 13 residues in the CDR3. Trimming took 5 bases from V and 3 from J, leaving 12 bases between them. Per germline, CDR1 SGDLS and CDR2 YYNGEE. The chain employs TRBV9 and TRBJ2-7, with D perhaps TRBD2 (5 bases). The sequence was obtained from a woman between 70 and 85 years old with acute or convalescent COVID-19. Sequences were obtained from peripheral blood. CDR3 nucleotides: TGTGCCAGCAGTGCAGCCGGGGACTACGAGCAGTACTTC. Protein: CASSAAGDYEQYF.